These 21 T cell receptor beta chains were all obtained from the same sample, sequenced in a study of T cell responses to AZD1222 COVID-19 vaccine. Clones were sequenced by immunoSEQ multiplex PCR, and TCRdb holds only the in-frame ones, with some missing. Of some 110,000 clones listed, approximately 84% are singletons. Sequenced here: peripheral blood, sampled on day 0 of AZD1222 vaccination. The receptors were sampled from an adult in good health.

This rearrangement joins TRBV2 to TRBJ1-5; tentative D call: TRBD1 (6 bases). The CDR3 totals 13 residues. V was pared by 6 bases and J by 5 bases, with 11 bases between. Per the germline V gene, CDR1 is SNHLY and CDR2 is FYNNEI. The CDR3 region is CASRETGDQPQHF. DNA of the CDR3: TGTGCCAGCAGAGAGACAGGCGATCAGCCCCAGCATTTT.

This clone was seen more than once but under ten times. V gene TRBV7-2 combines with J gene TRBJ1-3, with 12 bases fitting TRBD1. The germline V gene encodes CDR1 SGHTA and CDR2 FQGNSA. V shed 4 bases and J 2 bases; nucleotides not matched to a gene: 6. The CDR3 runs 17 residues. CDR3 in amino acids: CASSWDRGRIPGNTIYF. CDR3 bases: TGTGCCAGCAGCTGGGACAGGGGGCGCATCCCTGGAAACACCATATATTTT.

DNA for the CDR3: TGTGCCAGCAGCGCTGCCAGCTGGGACAATGAGCAGTTCTTC. Its protein product is CASSAASWDNEQFF. V usage is TRBV9 and J usage is TRBJ2-1; no reliable D call. This CDR3 comprises 14 residues. Trimming shortened V by 3 bases and J by 5 bases, and 12 bases separated the two germline ends. CDR1 SGDLS and CDR2 YYNGEE come from the germline V gene.

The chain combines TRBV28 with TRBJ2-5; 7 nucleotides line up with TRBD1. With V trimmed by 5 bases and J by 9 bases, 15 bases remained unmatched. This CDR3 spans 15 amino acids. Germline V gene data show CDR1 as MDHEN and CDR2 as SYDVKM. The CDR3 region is CASSPRTGGRWAQYF. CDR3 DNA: TGTGCCAGCAGTCCCAGGACAGGCGGACGGTGGGCCCAGTACTTC.

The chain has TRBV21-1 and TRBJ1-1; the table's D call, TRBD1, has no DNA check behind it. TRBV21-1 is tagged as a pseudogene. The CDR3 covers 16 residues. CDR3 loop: CASSSTGPSFNTEAFF. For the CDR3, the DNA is TGTGCCAGCAGCTCGACAGGGCCCTCCTTTAACACTGAAGCTTTCTTT.

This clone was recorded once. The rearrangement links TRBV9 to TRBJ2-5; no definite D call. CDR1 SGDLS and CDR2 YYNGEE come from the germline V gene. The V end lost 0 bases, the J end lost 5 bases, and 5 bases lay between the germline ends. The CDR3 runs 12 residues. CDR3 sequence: CASSVAGETQYF. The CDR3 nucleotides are TGTGCCAGCAGCGTAGCTGGGGAGACCCAGTACTTC.

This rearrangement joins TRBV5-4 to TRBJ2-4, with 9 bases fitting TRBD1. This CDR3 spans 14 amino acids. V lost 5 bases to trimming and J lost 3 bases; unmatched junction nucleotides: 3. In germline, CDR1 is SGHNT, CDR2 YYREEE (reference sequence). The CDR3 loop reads CASSGQGSKNIQYF. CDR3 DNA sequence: TGTGCCAGCAGTGGACAGGGGAGCAAAAACATTCAGTACTTC.

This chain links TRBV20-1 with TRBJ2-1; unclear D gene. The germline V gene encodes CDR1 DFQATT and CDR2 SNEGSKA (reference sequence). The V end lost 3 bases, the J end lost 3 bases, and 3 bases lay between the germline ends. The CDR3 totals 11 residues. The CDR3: CSASGYNEQFF. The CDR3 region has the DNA TGCAGTGCTAGCGGCTACAATGAGCAGTTCTTC.

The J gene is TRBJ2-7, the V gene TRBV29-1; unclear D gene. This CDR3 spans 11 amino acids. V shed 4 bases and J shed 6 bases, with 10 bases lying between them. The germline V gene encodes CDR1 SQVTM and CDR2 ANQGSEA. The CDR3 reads CSVGTFPEQYF. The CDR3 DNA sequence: TGCAGCGTTGGGACCTTTCCCGAGCAGTACTTC.

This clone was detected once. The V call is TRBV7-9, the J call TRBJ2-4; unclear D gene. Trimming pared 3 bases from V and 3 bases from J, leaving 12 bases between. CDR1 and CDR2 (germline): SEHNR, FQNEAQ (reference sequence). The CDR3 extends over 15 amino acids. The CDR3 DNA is TGTGCCAGCAGCTTTCCCGAATTAGGCAAAAACATTCAGTACTTC. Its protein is CASSFPELGKNIQYF.

The CDR3: CAWSRSDWDEQYF. The CDR3 nucleotides read TGTGCCTGGAGTCGTTCGGACTGGGACGAGCAGTACTTC. The V gene is TRBV30, the J gene TRBJ2-7; tentatively, D is TRBD2 (5 bases). Germline V gene lookup returns CDR1 GTSNPN and CDR2 SVGIG (reference sequence). The CDR3 totals 13 residues. Trimming took 2 bases from V and 5 from J, leaving 13 bases between them. Looking up the rest from reference TRBV30 and TRBJ2-7 gives the full variable domain: SQTIHQWPATLVQPVGSPLSLECTVEGTSNPNLYWYRQAAGRGLQLLFYSVGIGQISSEVPQNLSASRPQDRQFILSSKKLLLSDSGFYLCAWSRSDWDEQYFGPGTRLTVT.

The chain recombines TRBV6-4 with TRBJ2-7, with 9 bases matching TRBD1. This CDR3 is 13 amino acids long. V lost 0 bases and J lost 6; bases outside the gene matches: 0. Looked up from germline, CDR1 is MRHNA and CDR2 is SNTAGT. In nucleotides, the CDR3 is TGTGCCAGCAGTGACTCGGACAGGGGCGAGCAGTACTTC. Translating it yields CASSDSDRGEQYF.

The DNA for the CDR3 is TGCGCCAGCAGCCAAGAACCCCACAAGGGAGGGAGTAAAAACACCATATATTTT. Translated: CASSQEPHKGGSKNTIYF. The chain employs TRBV4-3 and TRBJ1-3; D remains unclear. Trimming took off 0 bases at V and 6 bases at J, with 21 bases between the two ends. The CDR3 is 18 residues long. CDR1 LGHNA and CDR2 YSLEER come from the germline V gene.

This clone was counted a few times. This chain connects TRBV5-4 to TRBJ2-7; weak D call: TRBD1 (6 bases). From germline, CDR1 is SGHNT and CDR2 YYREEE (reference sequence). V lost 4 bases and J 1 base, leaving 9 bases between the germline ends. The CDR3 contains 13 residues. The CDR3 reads CASSKTGSYEQYF. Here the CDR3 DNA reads TGTGCCAGCAGCAAGACAGGTTCCTACGAGCAGTACTTC.

CDR3 in amino acids: CASHGINRVGYTF. Written as DNA, the CDR3 is TGTGCCAGCCATGGGATCAACAGGGTCGGCTACACCTTC. The genes are TRBV28 and TRBJ1-2; D is possibly TRBD1 (6 bases). V lost 8 bases and J 8 bases, leaving 18 bases between the germline ends. Germline values: CDR1 MDHEN, CDR2 SYDVKM. This CDR3 is built from 13 residues.

The CDR3: CSVLEETQYF. DNA for the CDR3: TGCAGCGTCCTCGAAGAGACCCAGTACTTC. This rearrangement joins TRBV29-1 to TRBJ2-5; D not certain. V was pared by 6 bases and J by 3 bases, with 5 bases between. The CDR3 has 10 amino acids. Looked up from germline, CDR1 is SQVTM and CDR2 is ANQGSEA.

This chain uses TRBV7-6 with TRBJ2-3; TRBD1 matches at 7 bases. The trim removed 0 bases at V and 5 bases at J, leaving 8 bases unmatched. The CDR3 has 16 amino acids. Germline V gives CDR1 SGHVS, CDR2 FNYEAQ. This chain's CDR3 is CASSLAPGTDGDTQYF. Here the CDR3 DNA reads TGTGCCAGCAGCTTAGCGCCCGGGACAGATGGAGATACGCAGTATTTT.

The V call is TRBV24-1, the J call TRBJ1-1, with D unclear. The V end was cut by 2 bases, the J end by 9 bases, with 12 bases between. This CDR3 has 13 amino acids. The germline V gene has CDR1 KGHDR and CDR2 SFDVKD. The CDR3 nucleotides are TGTGCCACCAGTGATTCACGGACTATCCAAGCTTTCTTT. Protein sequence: CATSDSRTIQAFF.

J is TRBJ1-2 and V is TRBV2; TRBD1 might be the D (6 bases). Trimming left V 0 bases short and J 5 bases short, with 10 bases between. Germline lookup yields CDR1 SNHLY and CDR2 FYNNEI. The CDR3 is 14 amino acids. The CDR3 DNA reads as TGTGCCAGCAGTGAAGCTCGGACAGCTTATGGCTACACCTTC. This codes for CASSEARTAYGYTF.

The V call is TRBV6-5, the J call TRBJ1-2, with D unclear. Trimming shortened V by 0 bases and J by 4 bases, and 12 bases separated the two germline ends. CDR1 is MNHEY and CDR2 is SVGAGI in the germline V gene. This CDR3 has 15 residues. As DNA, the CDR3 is TGTGCCAGCAGTTACTCGTTGGGGTATGGCTATGGCTACACCTTC. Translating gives CASSYSLGYGYGYTF.

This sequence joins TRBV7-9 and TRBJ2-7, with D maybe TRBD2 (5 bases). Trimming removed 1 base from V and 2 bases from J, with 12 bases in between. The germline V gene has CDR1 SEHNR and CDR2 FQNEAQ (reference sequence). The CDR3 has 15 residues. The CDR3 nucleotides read TGTGCCAGCAGCTTAGGCGGGCGAGGTACCTACGAGCAGTACTTC. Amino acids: CASSLGGRGTYEQYF.